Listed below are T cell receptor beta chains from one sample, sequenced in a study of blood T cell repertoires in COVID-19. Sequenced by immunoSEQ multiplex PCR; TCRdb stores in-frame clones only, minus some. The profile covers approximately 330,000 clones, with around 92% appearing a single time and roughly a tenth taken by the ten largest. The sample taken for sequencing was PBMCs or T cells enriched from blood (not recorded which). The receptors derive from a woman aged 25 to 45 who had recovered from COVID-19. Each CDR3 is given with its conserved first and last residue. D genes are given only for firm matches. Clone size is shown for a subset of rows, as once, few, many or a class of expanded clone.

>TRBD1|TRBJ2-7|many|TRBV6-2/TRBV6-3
TGTGCCAGCAGTCCACGAATGGGACAGGGGCCCACCTACGAGCAGTACTTC
CASSPRMGQGPTYEQYF
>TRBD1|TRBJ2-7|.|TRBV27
TGTGCCAGCACCCCAGGGGGCGAGGGCGGGTACGAGCAGTACTTC
CASTPGGEGGYEQYF
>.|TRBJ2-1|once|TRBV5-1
TGCGCCAGCAGCAGAGAGTCCGGGGGCTACAATGAGCAGTTCTTC
CASSRESGGYNEQFF
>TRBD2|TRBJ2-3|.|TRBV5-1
TGCGCCAGCAGCTTCCTAAGCGGGAGGGCCTCAGATACGCAGTATTTT
CASSFLSGRASDTQYF
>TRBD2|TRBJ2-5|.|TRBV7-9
TGTGCCAGCAGCCCCTCCGTGAGAGCTAGCGGGTGGGAGACCCAGTACTTC
CASSPSVRASGWETQYF
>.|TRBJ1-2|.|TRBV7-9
TGTGCCAGCAGCTTGACGGGGGGGTTTGGCTACACCTTC
CASSLTGGFGYTF
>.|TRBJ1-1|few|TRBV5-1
TGCGCCAGCAGCATCAAGGGAGTGAACACTGAAGCTTTCTTT
CASSIKGVNTEAFF
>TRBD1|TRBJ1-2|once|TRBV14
TGTGCCAGCAGCCAAGGAAGTTACAGGGGTGGCCCTTTCTTGGATGGCTACACCTTC
CASSQGSYRGGPFLDGYTF
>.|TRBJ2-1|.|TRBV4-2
TGTGCCAGCAGCCAAGATGACGCGGCTCGGCTGGTAGGCGAAAATGAGCAGTTCTTC
CASSQDDAARLVGENEQFF
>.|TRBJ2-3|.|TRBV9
TGTGCCAGCAGCGTAGCAGGGTCAGATACGCAGTATTTT
CASSVAGSDTQYF
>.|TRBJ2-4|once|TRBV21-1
TGTGCCAGCAGCAACGCAATTTTCAGGGCGGTAGCCAAAAACATTCAGTACTTC
CASSNAIFRAVAKNIQYF
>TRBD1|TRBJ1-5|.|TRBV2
TGTGCCAGCAGAGAACTGACAGGGTATCAGCCCCAGCATTTT
CASRELTGYQPQHF
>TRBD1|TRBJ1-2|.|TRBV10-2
TGCGCCAGCAGTCAGACAGGGCCCTTTAACTATGGCTACACCTTC
CASSQTGPFNYGYTF
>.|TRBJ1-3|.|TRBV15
TGTGCCACCAGCAAGAGAAGAACAGAAGCAAGAAACACCATATATTTT
CATSKRRTEARNTIYF
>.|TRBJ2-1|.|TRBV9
TGTGCCAGCAGCGTCCCACGGGGACTTAGCTATCTCTCCTACAATGAGCAGTTCTTC
CASSVPRGLSYLSYNEQFF
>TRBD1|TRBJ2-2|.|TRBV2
TGTGCCAGCAGTGAGCAGGGGGTTAACACCGGGGAGCTGTTTTTT
CASSEQGVNTGELFF
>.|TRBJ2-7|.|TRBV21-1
TGTGCCAGCAGCAAATACTACGAGCAGTACTTC
CASSKYYEQYF
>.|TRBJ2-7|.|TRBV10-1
TGCGCCAGCAGTGAGTCAAACTCCGAGTACGAGCAGTACTTC
CASSESNSEYEQYF
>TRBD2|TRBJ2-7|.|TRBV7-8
TGTGCCAGCAGCTCCCCTGCGGGAGGCCTCTCGGAGCAGTACTTC
CASSSPAGGLSEQYF
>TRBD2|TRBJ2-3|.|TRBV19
TGTGCCAGTAGTTTAGCGGGAGTAGTAGATACGCAGTATTTT
CASSLAGVVDTQYF
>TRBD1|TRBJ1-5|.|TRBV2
TGTGCCAGCAGGGACAGGGTCTGGTATCAGCCCCAGCATTTT
CASRDRVWYQPQHF
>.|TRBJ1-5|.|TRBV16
TGTGCCAGCAGCCGCGCGAGTAGCAATCAGCCCCAGCATTTT
CASSRASSNQPQHF
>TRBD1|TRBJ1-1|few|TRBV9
TGTGCCAGCAATCCGCGGGACAGGGGGCCTGAAGCTTTCTTT
CASNPRDRGPEAFF
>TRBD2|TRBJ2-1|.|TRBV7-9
TGTGCCAGCAGCTTACGTGCGGGAGGGAGTGGTGAGCAGTTCTTC
CASSLRAGGSGEQFF